Below are 20 T cell receptor beta chains sequenced from a single sample in a study of blood T cell repertoires in COVID-19. The table came from immunoSEQ multiplex PCR; TCRdb's copy has only in-frame clones and leaves some out. The profile shows 70,000 to 95,000 clones, 70% to 85% of them singletons. The specimen was peripheral blood. These receptors were collected from a human donor in a cohort sampled during active COVID-19.

The V and J genes are TRBV5-1 and TRBJ1-1; the D gene is possibly TRBD1 (6 bases). The germline V gene has CDR1 SGHRS and CDR2 YFSETQ. The V and J ends lost 0 bases and 10 bases respectively, with 10 bases between them. The CDR3 is made up of 12 amino acids. CDR3 in amino acids: CASSLDRATAFF. DNA of the CDR3: TGCGCCAGCAGCTTGGACAGGGCAACAGCTTTCTTT.

This clone has just a few counts. This chain joins TRBV4-1 and TRBJ1-1, with 8 positions matching TRBD1. Trimming at V came to 2 bases and at J to 2 bases, leaving 4 bases not matched to a gene. CDR3 length equals 15 residues. Germline CDR1 MGHRA, CDR2 YSYEKL. CDR3 in amino acids: CASSQLDRVNTEAFF. The CDR3 nucleotides are TGCGCCAGCAGCCAATTGGACAGGGTAAACACTGAAGCTTTCTTT.

This clone has only a few counts. The chain employs TRBV5-1 and TRBJ2-7; D not certain. The germline gives CDR1 SGHRS, CDR2 YFSETQ. This CDR3 comprises 15 residues. Trimming left V 1 base short and J 2 bases short, with 13 bases between. DNA for the CDR3: TGCGCCAGCAGCTTGCCCCAGATTAACACCTACGAGCAGTACTTC. Protein sequence: CASSLPQINTYEQYF. The full variable domain, completed using reference TRBV5-1 and TRBJ2-7, is KAGVTQTPRYLIKTRGQQVTLSCSPISGHRSVSWYQQTPGQGLQFLFEYFSETQRNKGNFPGRFSGRQFSNSRSEMNVSTLELGDSALYLCASSLPQINTYEQYFGPGTRLTVT.

The chain combines TRBV4-1 with TRBJ1-1; 7 bases fit TRBD1. Germline CDR1 MGHRA, CDR2 YSYEKL. Losses at the gene ends were 4 bases for V and 0 bases for J; bases not matched to a gene: 11. CDR3 length: 17 amino acids. The DNA of the CDR3 is TGCGCCAGCAGCCGGGGGGACAGTTCAGCGTTGAACACTGAAGCTTTCTTT. Residues: CASSRGDSSALNTEAFF.

With regard to this clone: Other DNA variants within this sample encode the same CDR3. The V gene is TRBV10-3, the J gene TRBJ2-2; TRBD2 is a possible D gene (6 bases). Looked up from germline, CDR1 is ENHRY and CDR2 is SYGVKD. The V gene lost 10 bases and the J gene lost 0 bases, with 18 bases spanning the gap. The CDR3 runs to 16 residues. Here the CDR3 DNA reads TGTGCCACAGGACTGGCGGGGTCGACGAACACCGGGGAGCTGTTTTTT. It is translated as CATGLAGSTNTGELFF.

V gene TRBV28 combines with J gene TRBJ1-2; 9 bases map to TRBD1. The germline CDR1 and CDR2 sequences are MDHEN and SYDVKM. Trimming cost V 5 bases and J 5 bases; bases outside gene matches: 6. This CDR3 is built from 14 residues. The CDR3 nucleotides read TGTGCCAGCAGTCGCGGACAGGGGAGATATGGCTACACCTTC. It is translated as CASSRGQGRYGYTF.

The rearrangement links TRBV2 to TRBJ1-1, with D possibly matching TRBD1 (6 bases). The germline gives CDR1 SNHLY, CDR2 FYNNEI. V lost 7 bases and J 5 bases, leaving 14 bases between the germline ends. The CDR3 runs to 13 residues. The CDR3 coding sequence is TGTGCCAGCAACACTCACAGGGCTACTGAAGCTTTCTTT. Translating it yields CASNTHRATEAFF.

The V call is TRBV2, the J call TRBJ2-3; 7 nucleotides align to TRBD1. V lost 5 bases, J lost 4 bases, and 9 bases stayed unmatched. This CDR3 has 15 amino acids. Germline lookup yields CDR1 SNHLY and CDR2 FYNNEI. CDR3 amino acids: CASSNRGQAADTQYF. The CDR3 DNA sequence: TGTGCCAGCAGTAACCGTGGACAGGCGGCAGATACGCAGTATTTT.

The chain links TRBV2 to TRBJ2-2; D gene uncertain. This CDR3 is built from 15 residues. V was shortened by 2 bases and J by 2 bases, with 9 bases between the two germline ends. Germline assignment: CDR1 SNHLY and CDR2 FYNNEI. CDR3 DNA: TGTGCCAGCAGTGAATATCTATTTAACACCGGGGAGCTGTTTTTT. This codes for CASSEYLFNTGELFF. The complete variable domain, with remaining parts taken from reference TRBV2 and TRBJ2-2, reads EPEVTQTPSHQVTQMGQEVILRCVPISNHLYFYWYRQILGQKVEFLVSFYNNEISEKSEIFDDQFSVERPDGSNFTLKIRSTKLEDSAMYFCASSEYLFNTGELFFGEGSRLTVL.

The genes are TRBV10-3 and TRBJ1-1, with 8 bases lining up with TRBD1. The V gene's germline CDR1 is ENHRY and CDR2 SYGVKD. The CDR3 has 12 residues. V shed 6 bases, J shed 6 bases, and the junction held 3 bases outside the gene matches. The CDR3 DNA follows: TGTGCCATCAGCCTGGACAGGGCTGAAGCTTTCTTT. Translation gives CAISLDRAEAFF.

The chain couples TRBV5-6 to TRBJ2-1, with a possible D match to TRBD2 (6 bases). With 1 base removed from V and 6 bases from J, the gap between germline ends came to 17 bases. Germline V gene sequence: CDR1 SGHDT, CDR2 YYEEEE. The CDR3 contains 16 residues. The CDR3 region is CASSLNGLARGNEQFF. The CDR3 DNA reads as TGTGCCAGCAGCTTGAACGGGCTAGCGAGGGGCAATGAGCAGTTCTTC.

The chain links TRBV6-5 to TRBJ1-6; tentative D call: TRBD1 (6 bases). Between the trimmed V and J ends, which lost 7 bases and 18 bases, there was a span of 16 bases. This CDR3 has 11 residues. CDR1 is MNHEY, CDR2 SVGAGI, per germline. The CDR3 nucleotides are TGTGCCAGCAATCAACAGGGCCATCCCCACTTT. The encoded protein is CASNQQGHPHF.

For the CDR3, the DNA is TGTGCTAGTGGATGGCCCCTCGGCGGGGGACACAATGAGCAGTTCTTC. Protein product: CASGWPLGGGHNEQFF. The chain links TRBV12-5 to TRBJ2-1; 7 bases align to TRBD2. Germline V lookup: CDR1 LGHNT, CDR2 FRNRAP. This CDR3 region has 16 residues. The trim removed 6 bases at V and 5 bases at J, leaving 13 bases unmatched.

The rearrangement links TRBV5-5 to TRBJ2-3; D is ambiguous. Germline loops: CDR1 SGHKS, CDR2 YYEKEE (reference sequence). The CDR3 loop spans 12 amino acids. Trimming stripped 4 bases from V and 5 bases from J, with 8 bases between. The CDR3 nucleotides read TGTGCCAGCAGCGCACTCGAAGATACGCAGTATTTT. This sequence encodes CASSALEDTQYF.

This clone was counted a few times. The rearrangement links TRBV4-1 to TRBJ1-5, with TRBD1 matching over 9 bases. With 5 bases clipped from V and 6 bases from J, the junction kept 5 bases outside the gene matches. The CDR3 is made up of 14 amino acids. Germline-derived CDR1 and CDR2 are MGHRA and YSYEKL. CDR3 loop: CASSAGTGSQPQHF. For the CDR3, the DNA is TGCGCCAGCAGCGCCGGGACAGGGAGTCAGCCCCAGCATTTT.

The V gene is TRBV29-1, the J gene TRBJ1-2, with a weak D call TRBD1 (6 bases). The CDR3 consists of 11 residues. From germline, CDR1 is SQVTM and CDR2 ANQGSEA. The CDR3 region is CSGRGFGGYTF. As DNA, the CDR3 is TGCAGTGGCAGGGGTTTCGGGGGCTACACCTTC.

This chain uses TRBV5-1 with TRBJ1-6; possible D gene TRBD1, 5 bases. Trimming stripped 0 bases from V and 6 bases from J, with 10 bases between. The CDR3 sequence is 15 residues long. Germline lookup yields CDR1 SGHRS and CDR2 YFSETQ. CDR3 bases: TGCGCCAGCAGCTTGGTTGTCGACAGTAATTCACCCCTCCACTTT. Protein: CASSLVVDSNSPLHF.

The chain carries TRBV18 and TRBJ2-7; TRBD1 aligns across 7 bases. The CDR3 loop spans 16 amino acids. The germline gives CDR1 KGHSH, CDR2 LQKENI. The V and J ends lost 1 base and 3 bases, in that order; junction bases with no gene match: 9. This CDR3 is CASSPRGMGQNYEQYF. The CDR3 DNA reads as TGTGCCAGCTCACCACGAGGGATGGGACAGAACTACGAGCAGTACTTC. Together with reference TRBV18 and TRBJ2-7, the CDR3 gives the full variable domain: NAGVMQNPRHLVRRRGQEARLRCSPMKGHSHVYWYRQLPEEGLKFMVYLQKENIIDESGMPKERFSAEFPKEGPSILRIQQVVRGDSAAYFCASSPRGMGQNYEQYFGPGTRLTVT.

Notes on this clone: Other nucleotide sequences in the sample specify the same CDR3. This sequence joins TRBV28 and TRBJ2-1; TRBD2 matches at 10 bases. This CDR3 region has 15 residues. CDR1 and CDR2 (germline): MDHEN, SYDVKM. The trim removed 5 bases at V and 0 bases at J, leaving 1 base unmatched. This CDR3 reads CASSPSGGSYNEQFF. In DNA form, the CDR3 reads TGTGCCAGCAGTCCTAGCGGGGGCTCCTACAATGAGCAGTTCTTC.

The chain has TRBV5-1 and TRBJ1-2, with no clear D. The CDR3 extends over 12 amino acids. CDR1 SGHRS and CDR2 YFSETQ come from the germline V gene. V lost 9 bases to trimming and J lost 2 bases, with 11 bases between them. CDR3 in amino acids: CAIIPVNYGYTF. In DNA, the CDR3 is TGCGCCATAATTCCTGTAAACTATGGCTACACCTTC.